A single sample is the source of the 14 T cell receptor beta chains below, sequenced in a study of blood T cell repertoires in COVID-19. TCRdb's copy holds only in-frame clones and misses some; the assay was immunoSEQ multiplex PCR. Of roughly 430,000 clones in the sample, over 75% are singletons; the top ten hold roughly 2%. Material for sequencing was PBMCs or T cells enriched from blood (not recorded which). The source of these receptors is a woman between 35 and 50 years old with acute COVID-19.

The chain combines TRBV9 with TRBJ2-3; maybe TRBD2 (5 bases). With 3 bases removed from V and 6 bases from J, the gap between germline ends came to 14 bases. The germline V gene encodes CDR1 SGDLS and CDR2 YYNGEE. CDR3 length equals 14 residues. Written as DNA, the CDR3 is TGTGCCAGCAGCGGCTCTTTTACGGGGGATACGCAGTATTTT. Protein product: CASSGSFTGDTQYF.

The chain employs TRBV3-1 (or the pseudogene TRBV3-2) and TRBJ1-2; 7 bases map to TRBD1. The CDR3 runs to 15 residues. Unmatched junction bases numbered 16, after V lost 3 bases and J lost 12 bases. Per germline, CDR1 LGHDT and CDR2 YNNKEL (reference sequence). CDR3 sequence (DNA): TGTGCCAGCAGCCATAACCCCCGGGACAGTGATGTTAACACCTTC. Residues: CASSHNPRDSDVNTF.

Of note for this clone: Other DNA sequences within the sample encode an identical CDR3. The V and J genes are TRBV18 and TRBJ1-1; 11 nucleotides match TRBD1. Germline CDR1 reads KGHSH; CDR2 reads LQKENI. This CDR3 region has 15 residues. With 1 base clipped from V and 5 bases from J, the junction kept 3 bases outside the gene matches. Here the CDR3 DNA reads TGTGCCAGCTCACCACGGGGGGACAGGGGGACTGAAGCTTTCTTT. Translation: CASSPRGDRGTEAFF.

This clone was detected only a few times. CDR3: CASSLEGRGYQPQHF. Here the CDR3 DNA reads TGTGCCAGCAGCTTGGAAGGCAGGGGCTACCAGCCCCAGCATTTT. The V and J genes are TRBV5-5 and TRBJ1-5, with D tentatively TRBD1 (6 bases). The CDR3 extends over 15 amino acids. CDR1 and CDR2 (germline): SGHKS, YYEKEE (reference sequence). Trimming took off 0 bases at V and 7 bases at J, with 14 bases between the two ends. Variable domain in full (rest from reference TRBV5-5 and TRBJ1-5): DAGVTQSPTHLIKTRGQQVTLRCSPISGHKSVSWYQQVLGQGPQFIFQYYEKEERGRGNFPDRFSARQFPNYSSELNVNALLLGDSALYLCASSLEGRGYQPQHFGDGTRLSIL.

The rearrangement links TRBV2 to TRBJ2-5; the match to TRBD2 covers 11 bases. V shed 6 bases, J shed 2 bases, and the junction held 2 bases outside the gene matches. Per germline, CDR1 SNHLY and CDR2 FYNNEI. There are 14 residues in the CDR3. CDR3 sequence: CASRLAGAQETQYF. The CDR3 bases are TGTGCCAGCAGACTAGCGGGGGCACAAGAGACCCAGTACTTC.

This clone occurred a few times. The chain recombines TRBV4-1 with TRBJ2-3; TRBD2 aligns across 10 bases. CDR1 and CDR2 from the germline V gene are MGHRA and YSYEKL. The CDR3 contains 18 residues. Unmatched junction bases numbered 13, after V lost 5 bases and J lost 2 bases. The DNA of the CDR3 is TGCGCCAGCAGCGACACCCAAGCAGCGGGGGGGTTCACAGATACGCAGTATTTT. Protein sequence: CASSDTQAAGGFTDTQYF.

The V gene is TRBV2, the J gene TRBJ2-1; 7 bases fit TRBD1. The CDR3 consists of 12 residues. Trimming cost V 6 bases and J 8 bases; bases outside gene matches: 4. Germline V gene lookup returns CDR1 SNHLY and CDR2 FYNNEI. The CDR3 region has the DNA TGTGCCAGCAGAATAGGGGGCGATGAGCAGTTCTTC. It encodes CASRIGGDEQFF. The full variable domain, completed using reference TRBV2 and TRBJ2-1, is EPEVTQTPSHQVTQMGQEVILRCVPISNHLYFYWYRQILGQKVEFLVSFYNNEISEKSEIFDDQFSVERPDGSNFTLKIRSTKLEDSAMYFCASRIGGDEQFFGPGTRLTVL.

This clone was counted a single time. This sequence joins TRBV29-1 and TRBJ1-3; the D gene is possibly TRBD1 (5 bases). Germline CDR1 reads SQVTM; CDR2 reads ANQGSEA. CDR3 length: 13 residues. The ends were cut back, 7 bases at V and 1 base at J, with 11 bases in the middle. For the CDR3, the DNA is TGCAGCGGTACCCAGGGTTCTGGAAACACCATATATTTT. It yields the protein CSGTQGSGNTIYF.

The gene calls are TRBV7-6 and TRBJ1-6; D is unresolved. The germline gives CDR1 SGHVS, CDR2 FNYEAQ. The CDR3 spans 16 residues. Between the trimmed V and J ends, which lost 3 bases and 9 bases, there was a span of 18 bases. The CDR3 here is CASSLLPLGVGSPLHF. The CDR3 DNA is TGTGCCAGCAGCTTGCTCCCCCTGGGAGTTGGTTCACCCCTCCACTTT.

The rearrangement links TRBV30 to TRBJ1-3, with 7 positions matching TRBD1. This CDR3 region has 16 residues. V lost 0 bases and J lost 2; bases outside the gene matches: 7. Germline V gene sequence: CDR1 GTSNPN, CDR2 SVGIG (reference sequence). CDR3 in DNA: TGTGCCTGGAGTGTATTGGCAGGGGGACCTGGAAACACCATATATTTT. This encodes CAWSVLAGGPGNTIYF.

The CDR3 spells CASSYGGGTDTQYF. CDR3 bases: TGTGCCAGCAGCTACGGGGGGGGCACAGATACGCAGTATTTT. The chain joins TRBV9 to TRBJ2-3; 8 bases are a match to TRBD2. This CDR3 comprises 14 residues. J gave up 1 base and V 4 bases, and 2 bases lay outside the gene matches. The V gene's germline CDR1 is SGDLS and CDR2 YYNGEE.

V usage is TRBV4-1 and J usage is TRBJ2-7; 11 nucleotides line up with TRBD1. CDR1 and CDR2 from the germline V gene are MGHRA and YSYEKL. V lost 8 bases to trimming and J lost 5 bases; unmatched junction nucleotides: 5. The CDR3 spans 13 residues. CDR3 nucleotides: TGCGCCAGCGCCGGACAGGGGGCTGACGAGCAGTACTTC. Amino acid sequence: CASAGQGADEQYF.

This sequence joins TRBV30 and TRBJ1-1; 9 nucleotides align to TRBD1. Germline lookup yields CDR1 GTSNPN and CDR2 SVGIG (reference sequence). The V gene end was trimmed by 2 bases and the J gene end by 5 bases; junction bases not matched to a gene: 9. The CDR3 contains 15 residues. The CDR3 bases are TGTGCCTGGAGTCGGGGACAGGGAATTTTAACTGAAGCTTTCTTT. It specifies CAWSRGQGILTEAFF.

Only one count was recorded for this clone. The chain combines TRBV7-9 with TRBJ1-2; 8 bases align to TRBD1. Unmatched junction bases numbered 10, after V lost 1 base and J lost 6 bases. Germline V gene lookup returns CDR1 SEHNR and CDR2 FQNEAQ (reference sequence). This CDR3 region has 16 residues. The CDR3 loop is CASSLDRGYTMDGYTF. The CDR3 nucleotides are TGTGCCAGCAGCTTAGACAGGGGGTATACAATGGATGGCTACACCTTC.